Shown below are 15 T cell receptor beta chains from a single sample sequenced in a study of blood T cell repertoires in COVID-19. TCRdb keeps only in-frame clones here, not all; method: immunoSEQ multiplex PCR. The sample contains approximately 50,000 clones, 87% of which appear only once. The sample comprised peripheral blood. These TCRs come from a man aged 50-59 years with active COVID-19.

This chain connects TRBV27 to TRBJ1-4; D is ambiguous. The CDR3 sequence is 15 residues long. V gave up 6 bases and J gave up 2 bases, with 13 bases separating them. The germline V gene has CDR1 MNHEY and CDR2 SMNVEV (reference sequence). The DNA of the CDR3 is TGTGCCAGCAGGCCCATTTGGCCCACTAATGAAAAACTGTTTTTT. Protein product: CASRPIWPTNEKLFF.

The chain has TRBV18 and TRBJ2-7; a possible D gene is TRBD1 (5 bases). This CDR3 is built from 14 residues. Looked up from germline, CDR1 is KGHSH and CDR2 is LQKENI. The ends were cut back, 5 bases at V and 2 bases at J, with 13 bases in the middle. The CDR3 loop is CASSSDIGPYEQYF. The CDR3 region has the DNA TGTGCCAGCTCATCGGACATCGGGCCCTACGAGCAGTACTTC.

The CDR3 is CASRDRGLTDTQYF. The CDR3 nucleotides are TGTGCCAGCAGGGATAGAGGTCTGACAGATACGCAGTATTTT. The V and J genes are TRBV27 and TRBJ2-3; D call uncertain. The germline V gene encodes CDR1 MNHEY and CDR2 SMNVEV (reference sequence). The CDR3 consists of 14 residues. V was pared by 6 bases and J by 3 bases, with 13 bases between.

The V call is TRBV24-1, the J call TRBJ1-2; D perhaps matches TRBD1 (5 bases). The germline CDR1 and CDR2 sequences are KGHDR and SFDVKD. The CDR3 length is 13 residues. V was clipped by 4 bases and J by 4 bases, with 9 bases between them. This CDR3 reads CATSDPGVYGYTF. For the CDR3, the DNA is TGTGCCACCAGTGACCCGGGGGTCTATGGCTACACCTTC.

The V and J genes are TRBV29-1 and TRBJ1-2, with TRBD1 matching 7 bases. CDR1 SQVTM and CDR2 ANQGSEA come from the germline V gene. J was trimmed by 8 bases and V by 2 bases; bases with no gene match: 11. This CDR3 is built from 14 residues. The CDR3, as DNA: TGCAGCGTTGAAAGCCCGGGACAGCGTGGAGGCTACACCTTC. This sequence encodes CSVESPGQRGGYTF.

The chain carries TRBV7-2 and TRBJ2-3, with 11 bases identical to TRBD2. The CDR3 spans 17 residues. CDR1 is SGHTA and CDR2 is FQGNSA in the germline V gene. V trimming: 4 bases; J trimming: 2 bases; junction bases outside the gene matches: 8. The CDR3 DNA is TGTGCCAGCAGCTCCCGGCTAGCGGGAGGTGCCACAGATACGCAGTATTTT. Its protein is CASSSRLAGGATDTQYF.

This clone was seen once. The rearrangement joins TRBV7-3 to TRBJ1-1, with a possible D match to TRBD1 (6 bases). V was shortened by 1 base and J by 6 bases, with 9 bases between the two germline ends. The CDR3 contains 13 residues. Germline V lookup: CDR1 SGHTA, CDR2 FQGTGA. The CDR3 protein is CASSLSSGAEAFF. The CDR3 DNA reads as TGTGCCAGCAGCTTAAGTTCAGGGGCTGAAGCTTTCTTT. Using reference TRBV7-3 and TRBJ1-1 for the parts outside the CDR3, the full variable domain is GAGVSQTPSNKVTEKGKYVELRCDPISGHTALYWYRQSLGQGPEFLIYFQGTGAADDSGLPNDRFFAVRPEGSVSTLKIQRTERGDSAVYLCASSLSSGAEAFFGQGTRLTVV.

This chain joins TRBV28 and TRBJ2-1; D remains ambiguous. Germline CDR1 is MDHEN and CDR2 is SYDVKM. Trimming took off 6 bases at V and 2 bases at J, with 11 bases between the two ends. The CDR3 runs 14 residues. As DNA, the CDR3 is TGTGCCAGCAGACCGACTGCGACCTACAATGAGCAGTTCTTC. It yields the protein CASRPTATYNEQFF.

The V and J genes are TRBV5-4 and TRBJ2-7; 10 nucleotides agree with TRBD2. V trimming: 4 bases; J trimming: 0 bases; junction bases outside the gene matches: 4. The CDR3 is 15 amino acids. CDR1 is SGHNT and CDR2 is YYREEE in the germline V gene (reference sequence). CDR3 DNA: TGTGCCAGCAGCAAGCGGGGGGGAGTCTCCTACGAGCAGTACTTC. Translating it yields CASSKRGGVSYEQYF. Looking up the rest from reference TRBV5-4 and TRBJ2-7 gives the full variable domain: ETGVTQSPTHLIKTRGQQVTLRCSSQSGHNTVSWYQQALGQGPQFIFQYYREEENGRGNFPPRFSGLQFPNYSSELNVNALELDDSALYLCASSKRGGVSYEQYFGPGTRLTVT.

The count of this clone is one. This rearrangement joins TRBV5-1 to TRBJ1-2; 9 bases line up with TRBD1. The CDR3 runs to 18 residues. Trimming removed 4 bases from V and 4 bases from J; junction bases left unmatched: 17. Germline V gene sequence: CDR1 SGHRS, CDR2 YFSETQ. DNA of the CDR3: TGCGCCAGCAGCACAACCGGGACAGGGACAACTTCATTCTATGGCTACACCTTC. Translated: CASSTTGTGTTSFYGYTF.

The rearrangement uses TRBV7-2 and TRBJ2-5, with TRBD2 matching 7 bases. Germline V gene sequence: CDR1 SGHTA, CDR2 FQGNSA. Losses at the gene ends were 1 base for V and 5 bases for J; bases not matched to a gene: 7. There are 15 residues in the CDR3. The DNA for the CDR3 is TGTGCCAGCAGCTTAGTTGGGACGGGGGGTGAGACCCAGTACTTC. Encoded protein: CASSLVGTGGETQYF. The entire variable domain, with the rest obtained from reference TRBV7-2 and TRBJ2-5, is as follows: GAGVSQSPSNKVTEKGKDVELRCDPISGHTALYWYRQSLGQGLEFLIYFQGNSAPDKSGLPSDRFSAERTGGSVSTLTIQRTQQEDSAVYLCASSLVGTGGETQYFGPGTRLLVL.

This sequence joins TRBV4-1 and TRBJ2-7, with TRBD2 as a possible D gene (5 bases). V gave up 0 bases and J gave up 7 bases, with 13 bases separating them. Germline V gene data show CDR1 as MGHRA and CDR2 as YSYEKL. CDR3 length: 14 residues. The CDR3 nucleotides are TGCGCCAGCAGCCAAGATGAAATTTGGGAGGAGCAGTACTTC. As protein: CASSQDEIWEEQYF.

V gene TRBV5-4 combines with J gene TRBJ2-5; D is possibly TRBD1 (5 bases). The CDR3 spans 14 residues. V lost 2 bases and J 6 bases, leaving 14 bases between the germline ends. CDR1 and CDR2 (germline): SGHNT, YYREEE (reference sequence). In DNA, the CDR3 is TGTGCCAGCAGCTTCGACCCCGTGGGGCAGACCCAGTACTTC. It encodes CASSFDPVGQTQYF.

The chain couples TRBV4-1 to TRBJ2-6; D not certain. Trimming removed 2 bases at V and 1 base at J, with 9 bases between. Germline-derived CDR1 and CDR2 are MGHRA and YSYEKL. The CDR3 totals 16 residues. CDR3 sequence reads: CASSQPYSSGANVLTF. CDR3 nucleotides: TGCGCCAGCAGCCAACCGTACTCATCTGGGGCCAACGTCCTGACTTTC.

CDR3 in amino acids: CSPAALGGNTQYF. The DNA for the CDR3 is TGCAGCCCGGCGGCCCTTGGGGGGAATACGCAGTATTTT. The chain combines TRBV29-1 with TRBJ2-3; maybe TRBD2 (6 bases). This CDR3 comprises 13 residues. The V end lost 8 bases, the J end lost 7 bases, and 19 bases lay between the germline ends. Germline-derived CDR1 and CDR2 are SQVTM and ANQGSEA.